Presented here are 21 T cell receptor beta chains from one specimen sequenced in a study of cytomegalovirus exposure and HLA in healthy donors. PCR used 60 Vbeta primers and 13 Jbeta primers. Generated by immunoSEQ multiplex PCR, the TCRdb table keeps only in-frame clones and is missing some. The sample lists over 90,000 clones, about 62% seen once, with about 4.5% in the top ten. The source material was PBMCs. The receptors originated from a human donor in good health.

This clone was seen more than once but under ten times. The CDR3 spells CASSPNEWITGGKHF. The CDR3 bases are TGTGCCAGCAGCCCAAACGAATGGATCACTGGAGGGAAGCATTTT. The chain carries TRBV5-8 and TRBJ1-5; D call uncertain. This CDR3 comprises 15 residues. V was shortened by 4 bases and J by 14 bases, with 25 bases between the two germline ends. Looked up from germline, CDR1 is SGHTS and CDR2 is YDEGEE.

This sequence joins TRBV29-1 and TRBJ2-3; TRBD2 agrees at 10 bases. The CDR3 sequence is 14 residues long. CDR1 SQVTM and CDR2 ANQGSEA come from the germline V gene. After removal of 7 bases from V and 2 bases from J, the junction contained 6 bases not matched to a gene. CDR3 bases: TGCAGCGCGCCGACTAGCGGGCTCACAGATACGCAGTATTTT. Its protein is CSAPTSGLTDTQYF.

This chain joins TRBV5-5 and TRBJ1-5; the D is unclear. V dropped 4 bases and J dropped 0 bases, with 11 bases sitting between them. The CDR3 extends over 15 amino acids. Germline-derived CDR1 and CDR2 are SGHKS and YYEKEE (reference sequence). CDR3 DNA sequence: TGTGCCAGCAGCGAGGGAGTAAATAGCAATCAGCCCCAGCATTTT. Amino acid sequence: CASSEGVNSNQPQHF.

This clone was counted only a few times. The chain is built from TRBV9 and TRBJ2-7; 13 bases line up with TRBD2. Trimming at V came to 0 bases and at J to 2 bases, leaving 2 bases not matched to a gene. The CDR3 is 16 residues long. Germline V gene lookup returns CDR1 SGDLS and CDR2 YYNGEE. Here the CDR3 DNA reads TGTGCCAGCAGCGTAGGAGGGACTAGCGGGGCCTACGAGCAGTACTTC. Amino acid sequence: CASSVGGTSGAYEQYF.

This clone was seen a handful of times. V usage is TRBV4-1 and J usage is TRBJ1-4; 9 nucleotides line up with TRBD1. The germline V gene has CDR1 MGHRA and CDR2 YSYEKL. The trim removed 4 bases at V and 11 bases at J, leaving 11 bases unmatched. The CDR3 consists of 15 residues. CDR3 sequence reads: CASSLRTGEGSKLFF. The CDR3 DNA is TGCGCCAGCAGCCTTCGGACAGGGGAAGGGTCTAAACTGTTTTTT.

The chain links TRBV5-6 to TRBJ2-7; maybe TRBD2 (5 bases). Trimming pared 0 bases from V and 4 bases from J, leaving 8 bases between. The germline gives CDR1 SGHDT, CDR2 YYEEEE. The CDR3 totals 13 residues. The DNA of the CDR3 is TGTGCCAGCAGCTTGGAGAGCGGTTACGAGCAGTACTTC. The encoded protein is CASSLESGYEQYF.

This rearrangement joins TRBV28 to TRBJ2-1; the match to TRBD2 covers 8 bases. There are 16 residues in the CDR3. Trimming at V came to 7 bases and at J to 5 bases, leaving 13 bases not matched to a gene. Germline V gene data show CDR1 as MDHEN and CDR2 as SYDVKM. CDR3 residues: CASNPSGGGRDNEQFF. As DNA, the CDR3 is TGTGCCAGCAATCCTTCCGGGGGGGGGCGAGACAATGAGCAGTTCTTC.

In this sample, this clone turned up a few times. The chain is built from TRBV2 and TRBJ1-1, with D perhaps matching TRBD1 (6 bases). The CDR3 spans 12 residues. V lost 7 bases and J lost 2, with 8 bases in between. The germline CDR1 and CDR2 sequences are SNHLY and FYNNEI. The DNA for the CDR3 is TGTGCCAGCATGGGACAAAACACTGAAGCTTTCTTT. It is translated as CASMGQNTEAFF.

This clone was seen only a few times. This CDR3 is CASKGVSNQETQYF. The CDR3 DNA follows: TGTGCCAGCAAGGGGGTCTCGAACCAAGAGACCCAGTACTTC. The chain uses TRBV2 and TRBJ2-5; TRBD1 might be the D (6 bases). Germline lookup yields CDR1 SNHLY and CDR2 FYNNEI. V was cut by 7 bases and J by 0 bases, with 12 bases left in between. The CDR3 sequence is 14 residues long.

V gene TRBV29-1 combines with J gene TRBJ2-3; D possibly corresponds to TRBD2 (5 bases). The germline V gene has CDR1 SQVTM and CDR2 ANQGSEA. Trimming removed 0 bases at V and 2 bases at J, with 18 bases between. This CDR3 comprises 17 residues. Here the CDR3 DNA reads TGCAGCGTTGAAGATCCCTTGGAGGTTGGGAACACAGATACGCAGTATTTT. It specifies CSVEDPLEVGNTDTQYF.

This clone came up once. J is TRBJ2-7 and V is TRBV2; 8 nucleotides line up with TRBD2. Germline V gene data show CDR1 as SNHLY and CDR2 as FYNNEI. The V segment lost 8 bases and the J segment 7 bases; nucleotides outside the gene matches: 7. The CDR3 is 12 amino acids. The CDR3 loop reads CASHQRGREQYF. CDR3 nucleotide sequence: TGTGCCAGCCATCAGCGGGGGCGAGAGCAGTACTTC.

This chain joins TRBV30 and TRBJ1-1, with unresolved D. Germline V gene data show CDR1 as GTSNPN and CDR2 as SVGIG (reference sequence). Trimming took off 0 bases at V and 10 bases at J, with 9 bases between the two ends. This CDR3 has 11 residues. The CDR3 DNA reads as TGTGCCTGGAGTGTCGGCCGGGTAGCTTTCTTT. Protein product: CAWSVGRVAFF.

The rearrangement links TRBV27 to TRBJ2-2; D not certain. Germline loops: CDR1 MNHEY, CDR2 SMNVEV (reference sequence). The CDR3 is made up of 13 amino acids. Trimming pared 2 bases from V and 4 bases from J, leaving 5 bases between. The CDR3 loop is CASSLLSTGELFF. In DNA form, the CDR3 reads TGTGCCAGCAGTTTACTGAGCACCGGGGAGCTGTTTTTT.

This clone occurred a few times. This CDR3 reads CASTASTNYGYTF. The CDR3 coding sequence is TGTGCCTCGACAGCTAGTACTAACTATGGCTACACCTTC. The genes are TRBV30 and TRBJ1-2, with D maybe TRBD1 (5 bases). Germline CDR1 and CDR2: GTSNPN and SVGIG (reference sequence). V shed 7 bases and J shed 0 bases, with 12 bases lying between them. This CDR3 is 13 amino acids long.

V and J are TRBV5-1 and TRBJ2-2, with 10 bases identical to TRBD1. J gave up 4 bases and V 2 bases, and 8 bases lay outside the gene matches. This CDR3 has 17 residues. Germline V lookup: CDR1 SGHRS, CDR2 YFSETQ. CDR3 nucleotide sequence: TGCGCCAGCAGCTTTTACCCCGGGACAGGGGCCACCGGGGAGCTGTTTTTT. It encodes CASSFYPGTGATGELFF.

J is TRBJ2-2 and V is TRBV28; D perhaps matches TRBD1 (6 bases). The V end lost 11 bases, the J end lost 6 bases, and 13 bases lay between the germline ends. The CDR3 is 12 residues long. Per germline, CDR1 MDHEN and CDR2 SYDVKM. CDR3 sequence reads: CASRGSAGELFF. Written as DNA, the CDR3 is TGTGCCTCAAGGGGGTCTGCCGGGGAGCTGTTTTTT.

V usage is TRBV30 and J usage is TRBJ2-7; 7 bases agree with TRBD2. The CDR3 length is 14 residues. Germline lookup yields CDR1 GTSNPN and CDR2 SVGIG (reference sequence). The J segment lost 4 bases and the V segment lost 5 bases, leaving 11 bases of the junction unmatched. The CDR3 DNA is TGTGCCTGGCGAGCGGCGGGGAGGGGATACGAGCAGTACTTC. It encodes CAWRAAGRGYEQYF.

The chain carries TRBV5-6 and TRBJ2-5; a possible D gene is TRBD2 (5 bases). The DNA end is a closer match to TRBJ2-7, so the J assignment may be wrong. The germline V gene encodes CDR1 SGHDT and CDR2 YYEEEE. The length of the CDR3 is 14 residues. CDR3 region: CASSLTRLGYEQYF. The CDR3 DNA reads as TGTGCCAGCAGCTTGACTAGGTTAGGGTACGAGCAGTACTTC.

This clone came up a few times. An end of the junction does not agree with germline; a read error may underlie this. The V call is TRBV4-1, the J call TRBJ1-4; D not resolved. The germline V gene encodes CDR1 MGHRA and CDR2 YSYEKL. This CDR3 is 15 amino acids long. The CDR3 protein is CASSQDARLNEKLFF. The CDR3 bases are TGTGCCAGCAGCCAAGATGCCAGGTTAAATGAAAAACTGTTTTTT.

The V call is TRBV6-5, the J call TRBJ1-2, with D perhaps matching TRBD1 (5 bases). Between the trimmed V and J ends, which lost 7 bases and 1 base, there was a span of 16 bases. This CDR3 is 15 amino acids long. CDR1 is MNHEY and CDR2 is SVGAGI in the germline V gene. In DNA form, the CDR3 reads TGTGCCAGCACCCCTGTCGGGACTAGTAACTATGGCTACACCTTC. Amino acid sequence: CASTPVGTSNYGYTF.

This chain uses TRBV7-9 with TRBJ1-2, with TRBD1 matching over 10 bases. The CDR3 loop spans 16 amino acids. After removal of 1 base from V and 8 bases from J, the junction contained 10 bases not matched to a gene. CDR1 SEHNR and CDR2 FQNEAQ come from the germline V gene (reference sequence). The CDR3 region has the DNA TGTGCCAGCAGCTTAGACTTTTCGGGACAGGGGAAAGGCTACACCTTC. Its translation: CASSLDFSGQGKGYTF.